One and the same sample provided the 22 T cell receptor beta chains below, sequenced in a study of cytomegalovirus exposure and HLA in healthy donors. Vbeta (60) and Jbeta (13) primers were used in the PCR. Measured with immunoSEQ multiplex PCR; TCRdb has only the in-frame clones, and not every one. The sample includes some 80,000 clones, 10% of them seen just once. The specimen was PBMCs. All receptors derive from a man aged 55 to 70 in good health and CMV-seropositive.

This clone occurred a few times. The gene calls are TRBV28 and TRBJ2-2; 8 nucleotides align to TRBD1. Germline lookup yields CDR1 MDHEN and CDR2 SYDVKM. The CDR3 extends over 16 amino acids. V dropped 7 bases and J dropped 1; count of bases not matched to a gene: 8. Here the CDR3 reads CASTLGTGLNTGELFF. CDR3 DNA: TGTGCCAGCACCTTGGGGACAGGTTTGAACACCGGGGAGCTGTTTTTT.

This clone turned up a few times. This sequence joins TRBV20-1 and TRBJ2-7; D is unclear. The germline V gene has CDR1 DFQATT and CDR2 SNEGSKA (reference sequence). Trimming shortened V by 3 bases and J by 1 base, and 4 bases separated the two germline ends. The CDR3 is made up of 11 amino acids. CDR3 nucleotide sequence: TGCAGTGCTAGCGAGTCCTACGAGCAGTACTTC. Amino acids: CSASESYEQYF.

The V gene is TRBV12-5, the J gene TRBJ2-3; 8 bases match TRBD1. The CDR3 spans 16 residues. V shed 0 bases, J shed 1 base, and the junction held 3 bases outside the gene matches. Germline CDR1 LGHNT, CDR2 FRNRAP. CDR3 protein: CASGLVVGQGTDTQYF. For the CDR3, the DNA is TGTGCTAGTGGTTTGGTAGTGGGACAGGGCACAGATACGCAGTATTTT.

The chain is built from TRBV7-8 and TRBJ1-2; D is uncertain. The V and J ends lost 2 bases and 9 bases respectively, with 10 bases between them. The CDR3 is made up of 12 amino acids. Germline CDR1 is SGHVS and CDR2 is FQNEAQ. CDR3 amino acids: CASSLIRGSYTF. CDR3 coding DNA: TGTGCCAGCAGCTTAATTCGGGGTAGCTACACCTTC.

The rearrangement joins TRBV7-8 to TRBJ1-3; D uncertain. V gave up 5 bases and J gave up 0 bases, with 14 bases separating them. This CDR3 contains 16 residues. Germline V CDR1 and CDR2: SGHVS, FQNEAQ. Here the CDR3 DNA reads TGTGCCAGCAGCCCTCGGGCGGGGATCTCTGGAAACACCATATATTTT. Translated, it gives CASSPRAGISGNTIYF.

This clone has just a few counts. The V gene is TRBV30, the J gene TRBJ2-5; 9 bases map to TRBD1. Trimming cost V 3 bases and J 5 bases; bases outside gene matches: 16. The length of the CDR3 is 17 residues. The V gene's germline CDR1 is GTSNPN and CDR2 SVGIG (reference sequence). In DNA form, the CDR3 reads TGTGCCTGGAGCCCCCAGGGGCACAGGGGGCTTTGGGAGACCCAGTACTTC. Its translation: CAWSPQGHRGLWETQYF.

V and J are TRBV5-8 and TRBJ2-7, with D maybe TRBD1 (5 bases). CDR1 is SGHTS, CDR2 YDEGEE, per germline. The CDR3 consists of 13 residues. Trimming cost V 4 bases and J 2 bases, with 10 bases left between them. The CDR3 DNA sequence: TGTGCCAGCAGCACCTGGACAACCTACGAGCAGTACGTC. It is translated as CASSTWTTYEQYV.

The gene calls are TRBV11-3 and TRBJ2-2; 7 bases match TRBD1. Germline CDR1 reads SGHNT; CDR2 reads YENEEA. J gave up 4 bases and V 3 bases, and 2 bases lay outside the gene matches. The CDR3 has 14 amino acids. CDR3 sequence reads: CASSLTGLTGELFF. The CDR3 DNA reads TGTGCCAGCAGCTTGACAGGGCTCACCGGGGAGCTGTTTTTT.

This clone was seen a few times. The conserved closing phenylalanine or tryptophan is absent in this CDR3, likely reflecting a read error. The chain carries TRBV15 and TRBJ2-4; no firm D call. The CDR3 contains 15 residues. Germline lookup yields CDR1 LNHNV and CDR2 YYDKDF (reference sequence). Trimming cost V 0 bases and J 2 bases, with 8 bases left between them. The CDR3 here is CATSRDRLSKNIQYV. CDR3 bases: TGTGCCACCAGCAGAGATCGACTCTCCAAAAACATTCAGTACGTC.

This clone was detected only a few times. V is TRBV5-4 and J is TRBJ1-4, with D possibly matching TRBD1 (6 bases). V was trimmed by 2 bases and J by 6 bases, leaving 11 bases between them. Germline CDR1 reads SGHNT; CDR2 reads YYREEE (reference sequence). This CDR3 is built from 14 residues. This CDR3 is CASSLQGGDEKLFF. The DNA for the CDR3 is TGTGCCAGCAGCTTACAGGGTGGGGATGAAAAACTGTTTTTT.

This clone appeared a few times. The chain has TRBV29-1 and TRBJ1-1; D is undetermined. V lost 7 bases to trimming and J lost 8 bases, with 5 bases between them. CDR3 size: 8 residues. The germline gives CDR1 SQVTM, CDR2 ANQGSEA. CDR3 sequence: CSAPEAFF. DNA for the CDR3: TGCAGCGCCCCGGAAGCTTTCTTT.

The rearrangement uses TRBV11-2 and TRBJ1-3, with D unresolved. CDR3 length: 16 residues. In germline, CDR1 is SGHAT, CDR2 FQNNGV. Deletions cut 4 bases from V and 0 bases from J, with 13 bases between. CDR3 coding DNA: TGTGCCAGCAGCTACCAGACAAGTCCCTCTGGAAACACCATATATTTT. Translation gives CASSYQTSPSGNTIYF.

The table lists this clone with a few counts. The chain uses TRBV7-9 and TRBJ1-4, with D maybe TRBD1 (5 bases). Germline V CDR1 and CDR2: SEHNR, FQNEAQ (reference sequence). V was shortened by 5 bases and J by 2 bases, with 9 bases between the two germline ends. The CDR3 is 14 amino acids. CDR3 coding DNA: TGTGCCAGCAGCCCGGGGGGGACTAATGAAAAACTGTTTTTT. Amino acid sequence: CASSPGGTNEKLFF.

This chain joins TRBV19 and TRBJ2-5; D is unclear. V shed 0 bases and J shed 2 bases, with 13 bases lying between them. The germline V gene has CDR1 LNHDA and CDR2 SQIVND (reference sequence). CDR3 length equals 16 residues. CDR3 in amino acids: CASSIDRAARQETQYF. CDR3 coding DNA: TGTGCCAGTAGTATAGATCGCGCGGCAAGACAAGAGACCCAGTACTTC. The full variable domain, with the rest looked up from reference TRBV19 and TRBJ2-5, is DGGITQSPKYLFRKEGQNVTLSCEQNLNHDAMYWYRQDPGQGLRLIYYSQIVNDFQKGDIAEGYSVSREKKESFPLTVTSAQKNPTAFYLCASSIDRAARQETQYFGPGTRLLVL.

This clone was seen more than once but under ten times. CDR3 amino acids: CASRTRRDTEAFF. Here the CDR3 DNA reads TGTGCCAGCAGAACTCGTCGGGACACTGAAGCTTTCTTT. V and J are TRBV6-6 and TRBJ1-1; the D is unclear. V was pared by 6 bases and J by 3 bases, with 11 bases between. The CDR3 consists of 13 residues. Germline V gives CDR1 MNHNY, CDR2 SVGAGI (reference sequence).

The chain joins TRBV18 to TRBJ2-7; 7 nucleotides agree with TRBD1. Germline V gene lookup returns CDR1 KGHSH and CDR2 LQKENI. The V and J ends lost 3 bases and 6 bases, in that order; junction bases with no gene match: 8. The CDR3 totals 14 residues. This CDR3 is CASSPRQGRSEQYF. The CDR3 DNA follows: TGTGCCAGCTCACCTCGACAGGGTCGATCCGAGCAGTACTTC.

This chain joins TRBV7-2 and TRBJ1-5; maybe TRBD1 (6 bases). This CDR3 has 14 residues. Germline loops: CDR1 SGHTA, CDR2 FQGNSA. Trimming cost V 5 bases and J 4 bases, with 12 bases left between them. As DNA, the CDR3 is TGTGCCAGCAGCCAGGGGTGGATAAATCAGCCCCAGCATTTT. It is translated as CASSQGWINQPQHF.

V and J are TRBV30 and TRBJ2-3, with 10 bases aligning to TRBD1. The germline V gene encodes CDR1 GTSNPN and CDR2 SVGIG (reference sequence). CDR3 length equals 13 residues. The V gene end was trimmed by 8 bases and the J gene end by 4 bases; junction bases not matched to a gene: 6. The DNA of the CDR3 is TGTGCCCGGGACAGGGGTAAGGCAGATACGCAGTATTTT. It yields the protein CARDRGKADTQYF.

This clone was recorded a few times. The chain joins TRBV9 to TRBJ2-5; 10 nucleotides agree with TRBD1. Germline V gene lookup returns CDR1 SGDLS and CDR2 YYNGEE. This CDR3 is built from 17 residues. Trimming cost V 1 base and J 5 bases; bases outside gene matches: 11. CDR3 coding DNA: TGTGCCAGCAGCGTAAACAGGGACAGGGGAGGTGGGGAGACCCAGTACTTC. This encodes CASSVNRDRGGGETQYF.

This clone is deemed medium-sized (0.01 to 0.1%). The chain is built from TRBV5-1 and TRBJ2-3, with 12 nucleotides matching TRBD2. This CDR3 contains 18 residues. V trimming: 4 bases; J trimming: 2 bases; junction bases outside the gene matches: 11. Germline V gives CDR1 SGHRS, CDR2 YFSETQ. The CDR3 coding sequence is TGCGCCAGCAGCGCAACTAGCGGGGGGACAATCTACACAGATACGCAGTATTTT. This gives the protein CASSATSGGTIYTDTQYF.

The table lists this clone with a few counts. CDR3 DNA: TGCGCCAGCAGCTTGGGCACTAGCAGGGGGGTGGGTGAGCAGTTCTTC. The encoded protein is CASSLGTSRGVGEQFF. This chain connects TRBV5-1 to TRBJ2-1; weak D call: TRBD1 (7 bases). The germline gives CDR1 SGHRS, CDR2 YFSETQ. V shed 0 bases and J shed 9 bases, with 19 bases lying between them. This CDR3 contains 16 residues.

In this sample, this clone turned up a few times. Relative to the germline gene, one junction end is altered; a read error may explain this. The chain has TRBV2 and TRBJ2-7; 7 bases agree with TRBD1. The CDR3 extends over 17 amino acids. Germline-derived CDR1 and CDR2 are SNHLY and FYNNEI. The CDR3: CASSELSTPGTDYQQYF. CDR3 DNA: TGTGCCAGCAGTGAATTGAGCACCCCCGGGACAGACTACCAGCAGTACTTC. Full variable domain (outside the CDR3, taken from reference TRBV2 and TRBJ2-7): EPEVTQTPSHQVTQMGQEVILRCVPISNHLYFYWYRQILGQKVEFLVSFYNNEISEKSEIFDDQFSVERPDGSNFTLKIRSTKLEDSAMYFCASSELSTPGTDYQQYFGPGTRLTVT.